These T cell receptor beta chains were read from a single sample in a study of cytomegalovirus exposure and HLA in healthy donors. Data came from immunoSEQ multiplex PCR; TCRdb stores just in-frame clones and leaves some out. The data contain about 140,000 clones, approximately 68% of them singletons. The source material was PBMCs. The receptors were gathered from a man between 35 and 55 years old in good health and CMV-seronegative. CDR3s include the opening cysteine and the closing phenylalanine or tryptophan. Size is omitted from some rows. Given values are once, few, many or a class for expanded clones.

v_call: TRBV7-2; clone_size: -; cdr3_aa: CASSLDYSIPTQYF
v_call: TRBV5-1; clone_size: -; cdr3_aa: CASSSHPGTEGETQYF
v_call: TRBV5-4; clone_size: -; cdr3_aa: CASSLPGQGVYEQYF
v_call: TRBV7-3; clone_size: -; cdr3_aa: CASSPVAGGYGYTF
v_call: TRBV7-6; clone_size: few; cdr3_aa: CASSLVERASGANVLTF
v_call: TRBV19; clone_size: -; cdr3_aa: CASIQASVAANYGYTF
v_call: TRBV19; clone_size: -; cdr3_aa: CASSIGRGNYGYTF
v_call: TRBV5-4; clone_size: -; cdr3_aa: CASSLDRGVHTF
v_call: TRBV30; clone_size: -; cdr3_aa: CAWGGEGDTEAFF
v_call: TRBV5-1; clone_size: once; cdr3_aa: CASSLGVTGGQTGANVLPF
v_call: TRBV29-1; clone_size: once; cdr3_aa: CSVGGDDSNSPLHF
v_call: TRBV14; clone_size: -; cdr3_aa: CASSQYYEQYF
v_call: TRBV4-2; clone_size: -; cdr3_aa: CASSQDSTSGSYEQYF
v_call: TRBV30; clone_size: -; cdr3_aa: CACPGQGLADYGYTF
v_call: TRBV18; clone_size: -; cdr3_aa: CASSPGVRTYEQYF
v_call: TRBV7-8; clone_size: -; cdr3_aa: CASSLDRAGELFF
v_call: TRBV10-3; clone_size: -; cdr3_aa: CAISPGGATLNTEAFF
v_call: TRBV7-9; clone_size: -; cdr3_aa: CASSLVGTAYGYTF
v_call: TRBV29-1; clone_size: -; cdr3_aa: CSVRTSGAQETQYF
v_call: TRBV28; clone_size: -; cdr3_aa: CASSAPGPSYEQYF
v_call: TRBV10-1; clone_size: -; cdr3_aa: CATPRGQRTDTQYF
v_call: TRBV7-9; clone_size: few; cdr3_aa: CASSSPGDGTGMNTEAFF